Below, 15 T cell receptor beta chains from the same sample are listed, as sequenced in a study of Tregs in tolerant kidney transplant recipients (dated by TCRdb to about 2019). The method was the immunoSEQ multiplex PCR assay. Not all clones reach the TCRdb copy of this immuneACCESS table, which keeps in-frame sequences only. Checked studies attribute under half of the gap to unresolved V genes and leave the rest unexplained. The sample contains 46,000 or so clones, about 90% of them found a single time. 0.55% to 0.85% of the sample is held by the ten biggest clonotypes. Input material: Tregs from blood. The receptors here all came from a human donor in good health.

The genes are TRBV25-1 and TRBJ2-1; D might be TRBD2 (5 bases). V lost 0 bases, J lost 6 bases, and 12 bases lay in between. The CDR3 sequence is 15 residues long. The germline gives CDR1 MGHDK, CDR2 SYGVNS. The CDR3 loop reads CASSEYRRGSNEQFF. DNA for the CDR3: TGTGCCAGCAGTGAATATCGCCGGGGTAGCAATGAGCAGTTCTTC.

This chain links TRBV6-6 with TRBJ2-7, with D maybe TRBD1 (5 bases). CDR1 and CDR2 from the germline V gene are MNHNY and SVGAGI (reference sequence). Trimming left V 1 base short and J 2 bases short, with 9 bases between. The CDR3 is 14 residues long. CDR3 in amino acids: CASSYLPGTYEQYF. The CDR3 bases are TGTGCCAGCAGTTACTTGCCAGGGACCTACGAGCAGTACTTC.

V usage is TRBV7-9 and J usage is TRBJ1-5; a possible D gene is TRBD1 (5 bases). Trimming pared 3 bases from V and 3 bases from J, leaving 12 bases between. Germline V gives CDR1 SEHNR, CDR2 FQNEAQ (reference sequence). CDR3 length: 15 amino acids. The CDR3 DNA reads as TGTGCCAGCAGCTTCGAAGGACAAGTCAATCAGCCCCAGCATTTT. This sequence encodes CASSFEGQVNQPQHF.

V and J are TRBV9 and TRBJ1-6, with 8 bases identical to TRBD1. The germline gives CDR1 SGDLS, CDR2 YYNGEE. The ends lost 4 bases at V and 11 bases at J; junction bases unmatched: 14. The CDR3 has 16 residues. The CDR3 DNA sequence: TGTGCCAGCAGCCCCCGGACAGGGTGGGGTGTGGCACCCCTCCACTTT. Protein product: CASSPRTGWGVAPLHF.

The J gene is TRBJ2-4, the V gene TRBV6-5; a weak D match, TRBD2 (5 bases). CDR3 length: 15 residues. With 0 bases removed from V and 7 bases from J, the gap between germline ends came to 13 bases. The germline V gene has CDR1 MNHEY and CDR2 SVGAGI. CDR3 in amino acids: CASSYSRGKVNIQYF. DNA for the CDR3: TGTGCCAGCAGTTACTCTAGAGGGAAGGTGAACATTCAGTACTTC.

The V gene is TRBV29-1, the J gene TRBJ2-3; 8 bases line up with TRBD2. This CDR3 region has 15 residues. Germline CDR1 and CDR2: SQVTM and ANQGSEA. Trimming cost V 4 bases and J 1 base; bases outside gene matches: 7. The CDR3 reads CSVGNPGGGTDTQYF. For the CDR3, the DNA is TGCAGCGTTGGGAATCCGGGGGGGGGCACAGATACGCAGTATTTT.

J is TRBJ2-2 and V is TRBV9; D unclear. The CDR3 consists of 14 residues. The V gene's germline CDR1 is SGDLS and CDR2 YYNGEE. Trimming cost V 3 bases and J 3 bases, with 9 bases left between them. CDR3 amino acids: CASSGNSHTGELFF. The DNA for the CDR3 is TGTGCCAGCAGCGGAAACAGCCACACCGGGGAGCTGTTTTTT.

CDR3 coding DNA: TGCGCCAGCAGCCCGGGACAGGGGAATGAAAAACTGTTTTTT. Protein product: CASSPGQGNEKLFF. The chain carries TRBV5-1 and TRBJ1-4, with TRBD1 matching 10 bases. The V segment lost 4 bases and the J segment 5 bases; nucleotides outside the gene matches: 2. The CDR3 spans 14 residues. Germline V gene lookup returns CDR1 SGHRS and CDR2 YFSETQ.

This chain connects TRBV11-2 to TRBJ1-4; D perhaps matches TRBD1 (6 bases). V gave up 8 bases and J gave up 4 bases, with 11 bases separating them. The CDR3 totals 13 residues. Germline values: CDR1 SGHAT, CDR2 FQNNGV. CDR3 sequence: CASGGQLNEKLFF. DNA for the CDR3: TGTGCCAGCGGAGGACAGCTTAATGAAAAACTGTTTTTT.

The chain carries TRBV7-9 and TRBJ2-3; 12 bases fit TRBD2. This CDR3 comprises 19 residues. The trim removed 4 bases at V and 6 bases at J, leaving 17 bases unmatched. Germline CDR1 SEHNR, CDR2 FQNEAQ (reference sequence). CDR3 nucleotides: TGTGCCAGCAGCTATCTGTGGCGGACTAGCGGGACGAAAGTGGATACGCAGTATTTT. Translated: CASSYLWRTSGTKVDTQYF. Complete variable domain (other parts from reference TRBV7-9 and TRBJ2-3): DTGVSQNPRHKITKRGQNVTFRCDPISEHNRLYWYRQTLGQGPEFLTYFQNEAQLEKSRLLSDRFSAERPKGSFSTLEIQRTEQGDSAMYLCASSYLWRTSGTKVDTQYFGPGTRLTVL.

The V gene is TRBV18, the J gene TRBJ2-2; D assignment may be TRBD1 or TRBD2 (5 bases each). CDR1 and CDR2 (germline): KGHSH, LQKENI. V lost 6 bases to trimming and J lost 5 bases, with 19 bases between them. CDR3 length: 16 residues. CDR3: CASSAPLGPGTGELFF. In DNA, the CDR3 is TGTGCCAGCTCCGCTCCCTTGGGGCCGGGAACCGGGGAGCTGTTTTTT.

The chain uses TRBV5-4 and TRBJ2-4, with 11 bases aligning to TRBD1. J lost 6 bases, V lost 0 bases, and 2 bases had no gene match. Germline CDR1 and CDR2: SGHNT and YYREEE (reference sequence). The CDR3 is made up of 15 amino acids. The CDR3 DNA is TGTGCCAGCAGCTTGGGGGGGACAGGGGGAAACATTCAGTACTTC. Translation: CASSLGGTGGNIQYF.

Turning to this clone: At one end, the junction sequence differs from germline, possibly due to a read error. This sequence joins TRBV11-2 and TRBJ2-3; D not certain. The length of the CDR3 is 12 residues. CDR1 is SGHAT, CDR2 FQNNGV, per germline. The CDR3 is CASSAAGPRAHF. CDR3 nucleotides: TGTGCCAGCAGCGCTGCCGGGCCCCGGGCTCATTTT. The whole variable domain, filled in from reference TRBV11-2 and TRBJ2-3, reads EAGVAQSPRYKIIEKRQSVAFWCNPISGHATLYWYQQILGQGPKLLIQFQNNGVVDDSQLPKDRFSAERLKGVDSTLKIQPAKLEDSAVYLCASSAAGPRAHFGPGTRLTVL.

V usage is TRBV5-6 and J usage is TRBJ1-3; a possible D gene is TRBD1 (6 bases). Trimming pared 5 bases from V and 4 bases from J, leaving 13 bases between. The CDR3 length is 14 residues. Looked up from germline, CDR1 is SGHDT and CDR2 is YYEEEE. CDR3 amino acids: CASSWTVAGNTIYF. DNA for the CDR3: TGTGCCAGCAGTTGGACAGTCGCCGGAAACACCATATATTTT.

This clone was seen a handful of times. The genes are TRBV7-8 and TRBJ2-7; D is uncertain. Germline loops: CDR1 SGHVS, CDR2 FQNEAQ. Trimming took 5 bases from V and 2 from J, leaving 19 bases between them. The CDR3 runs to 16 residues. The CDR3, as DNA: TGTGCCAGCAGCCCAACGTCGTCCTTGATTCCCTACGAGCAGTACTTC. Its translation: CASSPTSSLIPYEQYF.